The 27 T cell receptor beta chains in this list originate from one sample, sequenced in a study of quantifying T cell responses using KT2 cells. Background on the study: Reverse transcription used primers in the TCR alpha and beta constant regions.

An oligo carrying a UMI was ligated to the cDNA 3' end. First-round PCR used about 4 cycles and beta primers RC1.1 and RC1.2 covering TRBC1 and TRBC2. One entry per CDR3 protein results from TCRdb running MiXCR on the UMI-ligation and nested PCR reads. The sample contains around 30,000 distinct CDR3 sequences, under 13% of which appear only once. The sequencing input was PBMCs spiked with cells of the T cell clone KT2. The origin of the receptors is a human donor.

V usage is TRBV7-2 and J usage is TRBJ2-5; D is uncertain. CDR3 size: 14 residues. Trimming removed 5 bases from V and 2 bases from J, with 12 bases in between. CDR1 is SGHTA, CDR2 FQGNSA, per germline. This chain's CDR3 is CASSRPRQQETQYF. CDR3 sequence (DNA): TGTGCCAGCAGCCGCCCGAGGCAGCAAGAGACCCAGTACTTC.

With respect to this clonotype: This may be a read error, as it is one base from a much larger clone. The chain employs TRBV7-2 and TRBJ2-1; 14 bases align to TRBD2. The CDR3 extends over 18 amino acids. Germline CDR1 is SGHTA and CDR2 is FQGNSA. DNA for the CDR3: TGTGTCAGCAGCTTAGAAGGGACTAGCGGGAGATATTACAATGAGCAGTTCTTC. Translation: CVSSLEGTSGRYYNEQFF. The entire variable domain, with the rest obtained from reference TRBV7-2 and TRBJ2-1, is as follows: GAGVSQSPSNKVTEKGKDVELRCDPISGHTALYWYRQSLGQGLEFLIYFQGNSAPDKSGLPSDRFSAERTGGSVSTLTIQRTQQEDSAVYLCVSSLEGTSGRYYNEQFFGPGTRLTVL.

This clonotype appeared many times. V gene TRBV4-3 combines with J gene TRBJ2-1; 8 nucleotides match TRBD2. V lost 1 base to trimming and J lost 3 bases; unmatched junction nucleotides: 2. Germline CDR1 LGHNA, CDR2 YSLEER. The CDR3 extends over 15 amino acids. The CDR3 is CASSQGLAGYNEQFF. The CDR3 bases are TGCGCCAGCAGCCAAGGGCTAGCGGGCTACAATGAGCAGTTCTTC.

Only a few counts were recorded for this clonotype. The CDR3, as DNA: TGCGCCAGCAGCACGCTAGCGGGGTCGCTCAATGAGCAGTTCTTC. Amino acids: CASSTLAGSLNEQFF. The genes are TRBV5-1 and TRBJ2-1, with 9 positions matching TRBD2. In germline, CDR1 is SGHRS, CDR2 YFSETQ. The CDR3 runs 15 residues. V was pared by 4 bases and J by 6 bases, with 8 bases of the junction left unmatched.

This clonotype was observed a few times. The rearrangement uses TRBV3-1 and TRBJ2-4; TRBD1 matches at 10 bases. Germline assignment: CDR1 LGHDT and CDR2 YNNKEL (reference sequence). J lost 6 bases, V lost 2 bases, and 7 bases had no gene match. The CDR3 is 16 residues long. In DNA form, the CDR3 reads TGTGCCAGCAGCCAAAGGTTCCGGGACAGGGGAAACATTCAGTACTTC. The encoded protein is CASSQRFRDRGNIQYF.

The chain recombines TRBV12-5 with TRBJ2-3, with 9 nucleotides matching TRBD2. The length of the CDR3 is 16 residues. V was clipped by 7 bases and J by 4 bases; unmatched bases: 12. Germline values: CDR1 LGHNT, CDR2 FRNRAP. The CDR3 DNA is TGTGCTAGTGATGCGGGAGGGGTTATATTGGCAGATACGCAGTATTTT. The encoded protein is CASDAGGVILADTQYF.

This clonotype was seen a few times. This sequence joins TRBV5-1 and TRBJ1-4; D is perhaps TRBD1 (5 bases). V was trimmed by 4 bases and J by 5 bases, leaving 15 bases between them. Germline V gives CDR1 SGHRS, CDR2 YFSETQ. This CDR3 is 15 amino acids long. CDR3 amino acids: CASSPPVGQNEKLFF. The DNA of the CDR3 is TGCGCCAGCAGCCCCCCGGTCGGACAAAATGAAAAACTGTTTTTT.

This clonotype showed up many times. The chain uses TRBV14 and TRBJ2-1, with 11 nucleotides matching TRBD2. This CDR3 spans 16 amino acids. CDR1 and CDR2 from the germline V gene are SGHDN and FVKESK. The V gene end was trimmed by 1 base and the J gene end by 3 bases; junction bases not matched to a gene: 2. This CDR3 is CASSQGTSGYYNEQFF. CDR3 bases: TGTGCCAGCAGCCAAGGGACTAGCGGGTACTACAATGAGCAGTTCTTC.

The chain uses TRBV30 and TRBJ1-1; D is unclear. V shed 4 bases and J shed 1 base, with 19 bases lying between them. The CDR3 runs 16 residues. Germline V gene lookup returns CDR1 GTSNPN and CDR2 SVGIG (reference sequence). The CDR3: CAWIKFWTESNTEAFF. CDR3 in DNA: TGTGCCTGGATCAAATTTTGGACGGAGTCGAACACTGAAGCTTTCTTT.

Only a few counts were recorded for this clonotype. The J gene is TRBJ2-7, the V gene TRBV5-1; tentative D call: TRBD1 (6 bases). The V gene lost 0 bases and the J gene lost 0 bases, with 10 bases spanning the gap. This CDR3 spans 15 amino acids. In germline, CDR1 is SGHRS, CDR2 YFSETQ. The CDR3 DNA is TGCGCCAGCAGCTTGGCAGGGGCTTCCTCCTACGAGCAGTACTTC. Protein sequence: CASSLAGASSYEQYF.

This clonotype was seen ten or more times. Here the CDR3 DNA reads TGTGCCAGCAGCCCGGGGGGGTCCTACGAGCAGTACTTC. Translation gives CASSPGGSYEQYF. This chain uses TRBV27 with TRBJ2-7, with 8 nucleotides matching TRBD2. Germline CDR1 MNHEY, CDR2 SMNVEV (reference sequence). The CDR3 loop spans 13 amino acids. Losses at the gene ends were 6 bases for V and 1 base for J; bases not matched to a gene: 2.

This clonotype was recorded at least ten times. The chain links TRBV12-3 or TRBV12-4 to TRBJ1-5; TRBD1 matches 7 bases. The trim removed 6 bases at V and 2 bases at J, leaving 7 bases unmatched. The CDR3 runs 15 residues. CDR3 in amino acids: CASSPPGGGNQPQHF. CDR3 coding DNA: TGTGCCAGCAGCCCTCCAGGGGGAGGCAATCAGCCCCAGCATTTT.

The rearrangement links TRBV14 to TRBJ1-1; a weak D match, TRBD1 (5 bases). Germline V gene lookup returns CDR1 SGHDN and CDR2 FVKESK. The V end was cut by 0 bases, the J end by 3 bases, with 17 bases between. CDR3 size: 17 residues. The CDR3 loop is CASSQDRWIGEDTEAFF. CDR3 DNA: TGTGCCAGCAGCCAAGATAGGTGGATAGGGGAGGACACTGAAGCTTTCTTT. Complete variable domain (other parts from reference TRBV14 and TRBJ1-1): EAGVTQFPSHSVIEKGQTVTLRCDPISGHDNLYWYRRVMGKEIKFLLHFVKESKQDESGMPNNRFLAERTGGTYSTLKVQPAELEDSGVYFCASSQDRWIGEDTEAFFGQGTRLTVV.

This chain uses TRBV15 with TRBJ2-3; 11 bases are a match to TRBD2. This CDR3 contains 14 residues. V dropped 6 bases and J dropped 3; count of bases not matched to a gene: 2. Germline V gives CDR1 LNHNV, CDR2 YYDKDF (reference sequence). CDR3: CATSRLAGTDTQYF. DNA of the CDR3: TGTGCCACCAGTCGACTAGCGGGGACAGATACGCAGTATTTT.

This clonotype was seen only a few times. The chain couples TRBV25-1 to TRBJ1-2; 7 nucleotides match TRBD1. Looked up from germline, CDR1 is MGHDK and CDR2 is SYGVNS. The V and J ends lost 1 base and 3 bases, in that order; junction bases with no gene match: 8. The CDR3 covers 16 residues. In nucleotides, the CDR3 is TGTGCCAGCAGTGAATCTCGAGGGGGCGCTTACTATGGCTACACCTTC. This translates into CASSESRGGAYYGYTF.

The chain combines TRBV12-3 or TRBV12-4 with TRBJ2-3; a possible D gene is TRBD1 (5 bases). The V and J ends lost 9 bases and 0 bases respectively, with 10 bases between them. There are 13 residues in the CDR3. CDR3 DNA: TGTGCCAGTGGGGCAGGAAGCACAGATACGCAGTATTTT. As protein: CASGAGSTDTQYF.

This clonotype was found many times. The CDR3 protein is CASSMQANTEAFF. The CDR3 bases are TGTGCCAGCAGCATGCAGGCGAACACTGAAGCTTTCTTT. V usage is TRBV14 and J usage is TRBJ1-1; D ambiguous. Per the germline V gene, CDR1 is SGHDN and CDR2 is FVKESK. The CDR3 sequence is 13 residues long. V was trimmed by 5 bases and J by 1 base, leaving 8 bases between them. Combining the CDR3 with reference TRBV14 and TRBJ1-1 gives the whole variable domain EAGVTQFPSHSVIEKGQTVTLRCDPISGHDNLYWYRRVMGKEIKFLLHFVKESKQDESGMPNNRFLAERTGGTYSTLKVQPAELEDSGVYFCASSMQANTEAFFGQGTRLTVV.

This clonotype was counted a few times. The chain uses TRBV20-1 and TRBJ1-5; D is uncertain. Deletions cut 1 base from V and 1 base from J, with 2 bases between. The germline CDR1 and CDR2 sequences are DFQATT and SNEGSKA (reference sequence). CDR3 length equals 12 residues. CDR3 residues: CSARASNQPQHF. CDR3 DNA sequence: TGCAGTGCTAGAGCAAGCAATCAGCCCCAGCATTTT.

This clonotype was observed many times. This chain uses TRBV5-6 with TRBJ1-4, with 8 bases aligning to TRBD1. CDR3 length: 14 amino acids. Germline V gives CDR1 SGHDT, CDR2 YYEEEE. With V trimmed by 3 bases and J by 3 bases, 1 base remained unmatched. CDR3 residues: CASSWTGSNEKLFF. The CDR3 region has the DNA TGTGCCAGCAGCTGGACAGGGTCTAATGAAAAACTGTTTTTT.

The sample holds a few counts of this clonotype. The chain recombines TRBV12-3 or TRBV12-4 with TRBJ1-2, with D perhaps TRBD1 (6 bases). CDR3 length equals 15 residues. The V end was cut by 2 bases, the J end by 4 bases, with 14 bases between. Here the CDR3 DNA reads TGTGCCAGCAGTTTAAAGGGAGGGGGAGTCTATGGCTACACCTTC. Translating gives CASSLKGGGVYGYTF.

This clonotype occurred a few times. The chain uses TRBV30 and TRBJ1-1, with D maybe TRBD1 (5 bases). The V and J ends lost 2 bases and 3 bases respectively, with 13 bases between them. Germline V gene lookup returns CDR1 GTSNPN and CDR2 SVGIG (reference sequence). This CDR3 has 14 amino acids. Written as DNA, the CDR3 is TGTGCCTGGAGTAGGGGAATCACGGACACTGAAGCTTTCTTT. It specifies CAWSRGITDTEAFF.

This clonotype was recorded many times. The chain carries TRBV11-3 and TRBJ2-1; 9 bases match TRBD2. CDR3 size: 15 residues. Trimming at V came to 3 bases and at J to 8 bases, leaving 8 bases not matched to a gene. Per the germline V gene, CDR1 is SGHNT and CDR2 is YENEEA. The CDR3, as DNA: TGTGCCAGCAGCTTCGGCGGGAGGGAGGTTGATGAGCAGTTCTTC. It translates to CASSFGGREVDEQFF.

This clonotype is categorized as medium-sized. The chain is built from TRBV29-1 and TRBJ2-3; weak D call: TRBD2 (7 bases). The CDR3 runs 13 residues. Trimming removed 6 bases from V and 2 bases from J, with 12 bases in between. Per germline, CDR1 SQVTM and CDR2 ANQGSEA. DNA for the CDR3: TGCAGCGTGCGGGGGCCCCTCACAGATACGCAGTATTTT. It specifies CSVRGPLTDTQYF.

CDR3 residues: CSARDFTGENEQFF. The DNA for the CDR3 is TGCAGTGCTAGAGATTTCACTGGGGAGAATGAGCAGTTCTTC. This chain connects TRBV20-1 to TRBJ2-1, with a tentative D call TRBD2 (5 bases). The germline V gene has CDR1 DFQATT and CDR2 SNEGSKA (reference sequence). The V end lost 0 bases, the J end lost 7 bases, and 13 bases lay between the germline ends. The CDR3 is 14 amino acids.

This clonotype was picked up many times. The chain couples TRBV4-2 to TRBJ2-3; TRBD2 agrees at 10 bases. The germline CDR1 and CDR2 sequences are LGHNA and YNFKEQ. Trimming at V came to 0 bases and at J to 5 bases, leaving 11 bases not matched to a gene. CDR3 size: 18 residues. CDR3 loop: CASSQDGRLAGVVDTQYF. CDR3 DNA sequence: TGTGCCAGCAGCCAAGATGGGAGGCTAGCGGGAGTGGTAGATACGCAGTATTTT.

The V and J genes are TRBV27 and TRBJ2-2; possible D gene TRBD2, 5 bases. Germline V gene sequence: CDR1 MNHEY, CDR2 SMNVEV (reference sequence). The length of the CDR3 is 15 residues. V gave up 0 bases and J gave up 6 bases, with 11 bases separating them. CDR3 in amino acids: CASSLSQRSPGELFF. The CDR3 nucleotides are TGTGCCAGCAGTTTATCCCAGCGGTCCCCCGGGGAGCTGTTTTTT.

This clonotype occurred many times. The chain links TRBV19 to TRBJ2-7, with 15 bases fitting TRBD2. Germline trimming cut 9 bases from V and 4 bases from J; bases unmatched to any gene: 10. Looked up from germline, CDR1 is LNHDA and CDR2 is SQIVND (reference sequence). There are 16 residues in the CDR3. The chain's CDR3 is CASSGLAGGVGYEQYF. CDR3 in DNA: TGTGCCAGCTCGGGACTAGCGGGAGGCGTAGGATACGAGCAGTACTTC.